Listed here are 23 T cell receptor beta chains from one sample, sequenced in a study of T cells in women clearing cervical HPV infection (dated 2018 in TCRdb). Libraries were constructed by the immunoSEQ multiplex PCR assay. The table was pulled from immuneACCESS by TCRdb, which kept in-frame rearrangements only. Such tables lose some clones; where checked, under half of the loss comes from unresolved V genes, and the rest has no known cause. The sample's records list 25,000 or so clones. More than 8.5% of the sample is taken by the ten largest. Sequencing was done on a sample of blood buffy coat. The source is a woman aged 18 to 75 with a cervical HPV16 infection that either progressed to CIN3+ or cleared (not recorded which).

Points on this clone: Coverage ceases 3 residues before the CDR3 finishes, and the germline J gene fills in the end. The rearrangement links TRBV20-1 to TRBJ1-4; D possibly corresponds to TRBD1 (6 bases). Trimming removed 5 bases at V and 5 bases at J, with 21 bases between. CDR3 length equals 16 residues. Germline V gene lookup returns CDR1 DFQATT and CDR2 SNEGSKA (reference sequence). The CDR3 is CSALPTGRLTNEKLFF. The sequenced part of the CDR3 DNA is TGCAGTGCTCTACCGACAGGCCGACTCACCAATGAAAAA.

Comments on this clone: Read coverage stops 3 residues before the CDR3 terminus; the germline J gene supplies the remainder. V gene TRBV5-1 combines with J gene TRBJ2-2; TRBD2 agrees at 10 bases. Trimming took 4 bases from V and 6 from J; bases not matched to a gene: 3. CDR3 length: 14 amino acids. From germline, CDR1 is SGHRS and CDR2 YFSETQ. CDR3 sequence reads: CASSPLAGPGELFF. The part of the CDR3 DNA that was read is TGCGCCAGCAGCCCACTAGCGGGACCCGGGGAG. Supplemented by reference TRBV5-1 and TRBJ2-2, the full variable domain reads KAGVTQTPRYLIKTRGQQVTLSCSPISGHRSVSWYQQTPGQGLQFLFEYFSETQRNKGNFPGRFSGRQFSNSRSEMNVSTLELGDSALYLCASSPLAGPGELFFGEGSRLTVL.

A remark on this clone: The sequenced fragment ends 3 residues before the CDR3 boundary, so the rest is inferred from the germline J gene. This chain uses TRBV5-1 with TRBJ2-1, with TRBD2 as a possible D gene (5 bases). CDR1 and CDR2 (germline): SGHRS, YFSETQ. The CDR3 loop spans 15 amino acids. Trimming left V 0 bases short and J 3 bases short, with 10 bases between. The sequenced part of the CDR3 DNA is TGCGCCAGCAGCTTGGACGGGGTGAGCTACAATGAG. Its translation is CASSLDGVSYNE. The complete CDR3 reads CASSLDGVSYNEQFF.

With respect to this clone: The CDR3 end falls 3 residues outside the read, so it is completed with the germline J gene. The chain joins TRBV20-1 to TRBJ2-6; the match to TRBD1 covers 8 bases. The germline gives CDR1 DFQATT, CDR2 SNEGSKA (reference sequence). V lost 6 bases to trimming and J lost 1 base; unmatched junction nucleotides: 2. This CDR3 spans 14 amino acids. CDR3 amino acids: CSAQGASGANVLTF. The CDR3 DNA, read in part, is TGCAGTGCCCAGGGGGCATCTGGGGCCAACGTC.

Concerning this clone: Compared with germline, one end of the junction differs, possibly owing to a read error. The read ends 3 residues early relative to the CDR3; the germline J gene fills the gap. The chain has TRBV4-2 and TRBJ1-4, with D maybe TRBD1 (5 bases). This CDR3 contains 15 residues. The germline gives CDR1 LGHNA, CDR2 YNFKEQ. The covered CDR3 bases are TGCGCCAGCAGCCAAAATCCGGCGGCAGGGAGTGAA. It is translated as CASSQNPAAGSE. The full CDR3 protein is CASSQNPAAGSELFF.

Of note for this clone: Sequencing ends 3 residues short of the CDR3 end; the germline J gene provides the rest. This rearrangement joins TRBV7-9 to TRBJ1-2; D not certain. Germline-derived CDR1 and CDR2 are SEHNR and FQNEAQ (reference sequence). V was cut by 5 bases and J by 4 bases, with 11 bases left in between. This CDR3 spans 13 amino acids. The CDR3 DNA, read in part, is TGTGCCAGCAGCGCCACAGAGAGCTATGGC. Its protein is CASSATESYG. The entire CDR3 sequence reads CASSATESYGYTF.

A word on this clone: Coverage ceases 3 residues before the CDR3 finishes, and the germline J gene fills in the end. J is TRBJ1-5 and V is TRBV18; no clear D. The ends were cut back, 6 bases at V and 6 bases at J, with 15 bases in the middle. The CDR3 is 14 amino acids. The germline CDR1 and CDR2 sequences are KGHSH and LQKENI. The covered CDR3 bases are TGTGCCAGCTCCCTCGACATGGAGGGTCAGCCC. It yields the protein CASSLDMEGQP. The CDR3 in full is CASSLDMEGQPQHF.

The CDR3 reads CSAREDRDYGYTF. The covered CDR3 bases are TGCAGTGCCCGGGAAGACAGGGACTATGGC. The chain uses TRBV20-1 and TRBJ1-2; 7 bases match TRBD1. The read is 3 residues too short to cover the CDR3 end, so that end is filled in from the germline J gene. The germline V gene has CDR1 DFQATT and CDR2 SNEGSKA (reference sequence). This CDR3 is built from 13 residues. The ends lost 6 bases at V and 3 bases at J; junction bases unmatched: 7.

Note on this clone: The read falls 3 residues short of the CDR3 end, and the missing part is taken from the germline J gene. The genes are TRBV5-1 and TRBJ2-5, with TRBD2 identical over 7 bases. The J segment lost 5 bases and the V segment lost 4 bases, leaving 11 bases of the junction unmatched. From germline, CDR1 is SGHRS and CDR2 YFSETQ. There are 15 residues in the CDR3. The CDR3 sequence is CASSPFGGEKETQYF. CDR3 bases read: TGCGCCAGCAGCCCATTTGGGGGGGAGAAGGAGACC.

About this clone itself: The CDR3 end is not reached by the read, which stops 3 residues before it; the germline J gene fills it in. The chain has TRBV29-1 and TRBJ2-6; TRBD1 might be the D (5 bases). The CDR3 length is 17 residues. The germline V and J ends were trimmed by 7 bases and 1 base, with 20 bases remaining between them. Germline V gives CDR1 SQVTM, CDR2 ANQGSEA. CDR3 DNA (partial): TGCAGCGCAAACCTAAACAGTGGGGCTTCTGGGGCCAACGTC. This encodes CSANLNSGASGANV. The full CDR3 protein is CSANLNSGASGANVLTF.

Worth noting for this clone: The CDR3 is cut off 3 residues early in the read; its end comes from the germline J gene. The chain uses TRBV19 and TRBJ2-1; no clear D gene. The V gene's germline CDR1 is LNHDA and CDR2 SQIVND (reference sequence). CDR3 size: 18 residues. Trimming pared 0 bases from V and 0 bases from J, leaving 15 bases between. The CDR3 DNA, read in part, is TGTGCCAGTAGTATAGATTCTAATCTACACAGCTCCTACAATGAG. Amino acid sequence: CASSIDSNLHSSYNE. From start to end, the CDR3 is CASSIDSNLHSSYNEQFF.

As concerns this clone: The CDR3 is cut off 3 residues early in the read; its end comes from the germline J gene. The chain uses TRBV7-9 and TRBJ2-1; 7 nucleotides align to TRBD2. This CDR3 is built from 15 residues. CDR1 is SEHNR, CDR2 FQNEAQ, per germline (reference sequence). Trimming took 7 bases from V and 4 from J; bases not matched to a gene: 10. CDR3 in amino acids: CASTSVDSGYNEQFF. Incomplete CDR3 DNA: TGTGCCAGCACCTCAGTAGATAGCGGGTACAATGAG.

Concerning this clone: One junction end disagrees with the germline gene, perhaps due to a read error. The read stops 3 residues short of the end of the CDR3; the missing end is completed from the germline J gene. V and J are TRBV4-2 and TRBJ2-7; 8 bases agree with TRBD1. The CDR3 has 15 residues. The germline CDR1 and CDR2 sequences are LGHNA and YNFKEQ. The CDR3 sequence: CASSRSGQDSYEQYF. The CDR3 bases that were read are TGCGCCAGCAGCCGATCGGGACAGGACTCCTACGAG.

A note on this clone: The read gets to within 3 residues of the CDR3 end, and the germline J gene fills in the rest. This rearrangement joins TRBV5-1 to TRBJ2-1, with TRBD1 matching over 8 bases. V was clipped by 3 bases and J by 2 bases; unmatched bases: 4. Germline loops: CDR1 SGHRS, CDR2 YFSETQ. The CDR3 loop spans 15 amino acids. The CDR3 bases that were read are TGCGCCAGCAGCTCGGACAGGGTCCCCTACAATGAG. The encoded protein is CASSSDRVPYNE. The entire CDR3 is CASSSDRVPYNEQFF.

Turning to this clone: The read gets to within 3 residues of the CDR3 end, and the germline J gene fills in the rest. This rearrangement joins TRBV29-1 to TRBJ2-2; 13 bases fit TRBD2. The length of the CDR3 is 16 residues. Unmatched junction bases numbered 6, after V lost 5 bases and J lost 3 bases. The germline V gene encodes CDR1 SQVTM and CDR2 ANQGSEA. CDR3 amino acids: CSVRTSGGVDTGELFF. The covered CDR3 bases are TGCAGCGTTAGAACTAGCGGGGGGGTGGACACCGGGGAG.

Concerning this clone: The read ends 3 residues shy of where the CDR3 ends; the end is completed using the germline J gene. V gene TRBV19 combines with J gene TRBJ1-1, with TRBD1 matching over 7 bases. The J segment lost 5 bases and the V segment lost 5 bases, leaving 8 bases of the junction unmatched. Germline values: CDR1 LNHDA, CDR2 SQIVND (reference sequence). This CDR3 is 14 amino acids long. Partial CDR3 DNA: TGTGCCAGTAGTCCTAGGACAGGTAGGACTGAA. Translation gives CASSPRTGRTE. The entire CDR3 reads CASSPRTGRTEAFF.

In the case of this clone: Sequencing ends 3 residues short of the CDR3 end; the germline J gene provides the rest. This chain links TRBV28 with TRBJ2-6; 8 bases are shared with TRBD1. The germline V gene has CDR1 MDHEN and CDR2 SYDVKM. This CDR3 region has 18 residues. Unmatched junction bases numbered 7, after V lost 3 bases and J lost 0 bases. CDR3 DNA (partial): TGTGCCAGCAGTTTGCGGTTGGGGACAGGCTCTGGGGCCAACGTC. Translation gives CASSLRLGTGSGANV. The full CDR3 protein is CASSLRLGTGSGANVLTF.

Concerning this clone: The CDR3 is cut off 3 residues early in the read; its end comes from the germline J gene. Additional DNA sequences in this sample encode the identical CDR3. V usage is TRBV5-1 and J usage is TRBJ1-4; 7 nucleotides align to TRBD1. CDR1 is SGHRS and CDR2 is YFSETQ in the germline V gene. The CDR3 is made up of 16 amino acids. The trim removed 0 bases at V and 0 bases at J, leaving 2 bases unmatched. The CDR3 bases that were read are TGCGCCAGCAGCTTGGGACAGGGAGCAACTAATGAAAAA. This translates into CASSLGQGATNEK. In full, the CDR3 reads CASSLGQGATNEKLFF.

About this clone itself: The read comes to an end 3 residues before the CDR3 does, leaving the germline J gene to fill in the end. The chain combines TRBV5-8 with TRBJ1-4, with D possibly matching TRBD1 (5 bases). Deletions cut 1 base from V and 4 bases from J, with 11 bases between. In germline, CDR1 is SGHTS, CDR2 YDEGEE. This CDR3 is built from 15 residues. The CDR3 here is CASSLLAGYNEKLFF. The covered CDR3 bases are TGTGCCAGCAGCTTGTTGGCAGGGTATAATGAAAAA.

As regards this clone: The sequence runs out 3 residues before the end of the CDR3; the remainder is reconstructed from the germline J gene. The rearrangement uses TRBV6-2 or TRBV6-3 and TRBJ1-6; 7 nucleotides match TRBD1. Trimming at V came to 10 bases and at J to 7 bases, leaving 10 bases not matched to a gene. Per germline, CDR1 MNHEY and CDR2 SVGEGT. CDR3 length: 14 amino acids. The CDR3: CATYPGQINSPLHF. The sequenced part of the CDR3 DNA is TGTGCCACCTACCCGGGACAGATCAATTCACCC.

As regards this clone: The CDR3 goes on 3 residues after the read ends, and that part is filled in from the germline J gene. The J gene is TRBJ1-2, the V gene TRBV7-2; perhaps TRBD1 as D (6 bases). The CDR3 covers 15 residues. The V and J ends lost 8 bases and 0 bases respectively, with 16 bases between them. Germline V gene sequence: CDR1 SGHTA, CDR2 FQGNSA. The sequenced CDR3 bases are TGTGCCAGCCAGACAGGCCGTACACCTAACTATGGC. Residues: CASQTGRTPNYG. The CDR3 in full is CASQTGRTPNYGYTF.

Points on this clone: Sequencing ends 3 residues short of the CDR3 end; the germline J gene provides the rest. The rearrangement links TRBV20-1 to TRBJ2-5, with TRBD2 matching over 7 bases. The ends lost 0 bases at V and 2 bases at J; junction bases unmatched: 6. CDR3 length: 15 residues. CDR1 is DFQATT and CDR2 is SNEGSKA in the germline V gene (reference sequence). Incomplete CDR3 DNA: TGCAGTGCTAGAGAAGGCGGGGGTGATCAAGAGACC. Translating it yields CSAREGGGDQET. The entire CDR3 protein reads CSAREGGGDQETQYF.

As concerns this clone: The read halts 3 residues ahead of the CDR3 end, with the missing end drawn from the germline J gene. The chain combines TRBV19 with TRBJ1-5, with 7 bases matching TRBD1. J was trimmed by 6 bases and V by 4 bases; bases with no gene match: 15. This CDR3 spans 17 amino acids. In germline, CDR1 is LNHDA, CDR2 SQIVND (reference sequence). The CDR3 sequence is CASSTKGGGGAPQPQHF. The CDR3 bases that were read are TGTGCCAGTAGTACCAAAGGGGGCGGTGGGGCACCTCAGCCC.